The source of this T cell receptor beta chain is a study of T cell responses to AZD1222 COVID-19 vaccine. This table comes from immunoSEQ multiplex PCR, and its TCRdb copy is limited to in-frame clones, with some not included. This repertoire shows about 140,000 clones, roughly 90% found once; its top ten account for about 4.8%. On this clone: Its antigen is unknown.

Points from the study as a whole: No day 14 peak samples; only post-peak repertoires were characterized.

The receptor's source is an adult in good health. The sequencing used peripheral blood, collected on day 0 of AZD1222 vaccination.

DNA of the CDR3: TGTGCCAGCAGGGCTCTTAGCGGGCTCACCTACGAGCAGTACTTC. Translating gives CASRALSGLTYEQYF. The chain joins TRBV27 to TRBJ2-7; 7 bases are a match to TRBD2. The CDR3 contains 15 residues. Germline CDR1 MNHEY, CDR2 SMNVEV (reference sequence). The V and J ends lost 6 bases and 2 bases, in that order; junction bases with no gene match: 10.